Following are 10 T cell receptor beta chains from one sample sequenced in a study of T cell changes during pregnancy in multiple sclerosis. Assay used: immunoSEQ multiplex PCR; TCRdb lists only in-frame clones, some missing. This sample has 69,000 or so clones; almost 95% occur once, and the top ten carry less than 2%. Sample: peripheral blood, taken in the third trimester of pregnancy. All receptors come from a female donor in good health, enrolled as a control in a pregnancy study.

CDR3: CASSVVEGSYGYTF. CDR3 in DNA: TGTGCCAGCAGCGTAGTAGAGGGCAGCTATGGCTACACCTTC. V is TRBV9 and J is TRBJ1-2; D gene unclear. Germline-derived CDR1 and CDR2 are SGDLS and YYNGEE. V lost 0 bases and J 4 bases, leaving 10 bases between the germline ends. CDR3 size: 14 residues.

V is TRBV30 and J is TRBJ2-5, with D possibly TRBD1 on 6 matching bases. Per the germline V gene, CDR1 is GTSNPN and CDR2 is SVGIG (reference sequence). CDR3 length: 14 amino acids. V dropped 1 base and J dropped 5 bases, with 14 bases sitting between them. The CDR3 DNA follows: TGTGCCTGGAGTGACCCGGGGACAATGGAGACCCAGTACTTC. As protein: CAWSDPGTMETQYF. Looking up the rest from reference TRBV30 and TRBJ2-5 gives the full variable domain: SQTIHQWPATLVQPVGSPLSLECTVEGTSNPNLYWYRQAAGRGLQLLFYSVGIGQISSEVPQNLSASRPQDRQFILSSKKLLLSDSGFYLCAWSDPGTMETQYFGPGTRLLVL.

V gene TRBV27 combines with J gene TRBJ1-4, with TRBD1 matching 7 bases. The CDR3 runs to 12 residues. V lost 4 bases and J lost 7; bases outside the gene matches: 0. Germline V gene lookup returns CDR1 MNHEY and CDR2 SMNVEV (reference sequence). DNA of the CDR3: TGTGCCAGCAGTTCAGGGGGTGAAAAACTGTTTTTT. It translates to CASSSGGEKLFF.

The J gene is TRBJ2-1, the V gene TRBV28; D unresolved. This CDR3 is 12 amino acids long. CDR1 and CDR2 from the germline V gene are MDHEN and SYDVKM. V was cut by 10 bases and J by 2 bases, with 9 bases left in between. The CDR3 protein is CATSRPYNEQFF. In DNA, the CDR3 is TGTGCCACCTCGCGGCCCTACAATGAGCAGTTCTTC. Full variable domain (remainder filled in from reference TRBV28 and TRBJ2-1): DVKVTQSSRYLVKRTGEKVFLECVQDMDHENMFWYRQDPGLGLRLIYFSYDVKMKEKGDIPEGYSVSREKKERFSLILESASTNQTSMYLCATSRPYNEQFFGPGTRLTVL.

The chain joins TRBV6-5 to TRBJ2-2; a weak D match, TRBD1 (5 bases). CDR1 and CDR2 (germline): MNHEY, SVGAGI. V lost 7 bases and J lost 1, with 10 bases in between. The CDR3 spans 14 residues. This CDR3 is CASNPQGNTGELFF. Written as DNA, the CDR3 is TGTGCCAGCAACCCCCAGGGGAACACCGGGGAGCTGTTTTTT.

The V call is TRBV9, the J call TRBJ1-4; tentatively, D is TRBD1 (5 bases). Trimming shortened V by 0 bases and J by 7 bases, and 13 bases separated the two germline ends. The CDR3 spans 15 residues. Per the germline V gene, CDR1 is SGDLS and CDR2 is YYNGEE. The CDR3 DNA reads TGTGCCAGCAGCGTAGCTGCAGGGTTGGGTGAAAAACTGTTTTTT. As protein: CASSVAAGLGEKLFF.

V and J are TRBV20-1 and TRBJ2-1; D not resolved. Per the germline V gene, CDR1 is DFQATT and CDR2 is SNEGSKA (reference sequence). This CDR3 spans 11 amino acids. V lost 3 bases and J 5 bases, leaving 5 bases between the germline ends. The CDR3 DNA is TGCAGTGCTAGGGGCGACAATGAGCAGTTCTTC. This codes for CSARGDNEQFF.

V usage is TRBV25-1 and J usage is TRBJ1-2; D might be TRBD1 (5 bases). Germline V gene data show CDR1 as MGHDK and CDR2 as SYGVNS. The CDR3 is 13 residues long. V was shortened by 2 bases and J by 5 bases, with 9 bases between the two germline ends. The CDR3 DNA is TGTGCCAGCAGTGAAGGGACTGATTATGGCTACACCTTC. Protein: CASSEGTDYGYTF.

This chain links TRBV2 with TRBJ1-5, with 8 bases fitting TRBD1. From germline, CDR1 is SNHLY and CDR2 FYNNEI. The trim removed 6 bases at V and 2 bases at J, leaving 3 bases unmatched. The CDR3 is 14 amino acids. The CDR3 protein is CASSVQGGNQPQHF. Here the CDR3 DNA reads TGTGCCAGCAGCGTACAGGGGGGCAATCAGCCCCAGCATTTT.

The CDR3 coding sequence is TGTGCCACCAGCAGAGACTCGGGGGGGGAGACCCAGTACTTC. Amino acids: CATSRDSGGETQYF. The chain couples TRBV15 to TRBJ2-5; 8 bases align to TRBD2. Germline CDR1 LNHNV, CDR2 YYDKDF (reference sequence). The J segment lost 5 bases and the V segment lost 0 bases, leaving 2 bases of the junction unmatched. This CDR3 spans 14 amino acids.